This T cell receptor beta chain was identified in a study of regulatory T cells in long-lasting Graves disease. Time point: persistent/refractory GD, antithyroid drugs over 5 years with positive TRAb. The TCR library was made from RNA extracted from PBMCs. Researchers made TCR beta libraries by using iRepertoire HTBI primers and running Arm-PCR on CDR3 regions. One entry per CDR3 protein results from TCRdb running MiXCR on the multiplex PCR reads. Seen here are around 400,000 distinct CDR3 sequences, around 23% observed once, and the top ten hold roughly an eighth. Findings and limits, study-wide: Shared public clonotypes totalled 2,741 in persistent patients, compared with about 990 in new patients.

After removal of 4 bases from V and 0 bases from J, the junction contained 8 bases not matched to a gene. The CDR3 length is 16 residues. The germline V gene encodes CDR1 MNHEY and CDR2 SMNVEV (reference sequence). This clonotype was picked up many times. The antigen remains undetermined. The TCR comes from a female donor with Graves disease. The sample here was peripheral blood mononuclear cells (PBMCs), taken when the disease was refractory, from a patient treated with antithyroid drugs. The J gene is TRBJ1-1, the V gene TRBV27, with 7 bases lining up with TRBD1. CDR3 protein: CASSSPGGMMNTEAFF. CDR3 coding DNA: TGTGCCAGCAGTTCCCCAGGGGGGATGATGAACACTGAAGCTTTCTTT.